The sequence of this T cell receptor beta chain was determined in a study of blood T cell repertoires in COVID-19. The V end lost 8 bases, the J end lost 4 bases, and 11 bases lay between the germline ends. This CDR3 has 12 amino acids. Germline V gene sequence: CDR1 SEHNR, CDR2 FQNEAQ (reference sequence). Repertoires were generated with immunoSEQ multiplex PCR, while TCRdb's copy carries only in-frame clones and drops some. Of roughly 360,000 clones listed, approximately 88% were seen once; the top ten hold more than 0.85%. The specimen sequenced was PBMCs or T cells enriched from blood (not recorded which). This chain links TRBV7-9 with TRBJ1-2; D uncertain. The sequence was obtained from a woman aged 25-40 years with acute COVID-19. CDR3 DNA sequence: TGTGCCAGCGGACGGGAACTCTATGGCTACACCTTC. Translated, it gives CASGRELYGYTF.